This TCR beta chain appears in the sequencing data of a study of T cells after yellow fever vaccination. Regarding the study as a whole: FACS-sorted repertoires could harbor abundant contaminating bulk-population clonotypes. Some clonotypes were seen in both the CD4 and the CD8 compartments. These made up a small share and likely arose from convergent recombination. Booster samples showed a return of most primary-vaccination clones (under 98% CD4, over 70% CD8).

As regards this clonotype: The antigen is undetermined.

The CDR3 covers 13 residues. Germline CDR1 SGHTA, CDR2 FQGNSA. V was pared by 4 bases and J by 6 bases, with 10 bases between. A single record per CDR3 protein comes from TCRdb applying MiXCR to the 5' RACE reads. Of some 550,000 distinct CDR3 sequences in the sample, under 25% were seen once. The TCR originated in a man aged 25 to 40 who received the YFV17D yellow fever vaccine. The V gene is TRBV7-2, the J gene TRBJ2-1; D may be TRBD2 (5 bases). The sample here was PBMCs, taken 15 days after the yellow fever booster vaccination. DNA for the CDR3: TGTGCCAGCAGCTATAGCGCCCTCAATGAGCAGTTCTTC. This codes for CASSYSALNEQFF.